This T cell receptor (beta chain) was retrieved from a study of T cell repertoires in cytomegalovirus infection. Study background: HLA-B-restricted CMV epitopes that are well studied were used alongside recently identified HLA-C-restricted ones. Based on public TCR beta signatures, there were indications of CMV infection and of a matching HLA type.

Remarks on this clonotype: Antigen unknown.

CDR3 length equals 14 residues. After removal of 5 bases from V and 4 bases from J, the junction contained 6 bases not matched to a gene. Germline assignment: CDR1 SGHVS and CDR2 FQNEAQ. TCRdb re-called the reads with MiXCR, one entry per CDR3 protein. The table lists 700,000 to 850,000 distinct CDR3 sequences, less than 35% of them singletons. Sequences were derived from cultured CD8+ T cells from PBMCs, sampled from culture after CMV antigen stimulation. J is TRBJ2-3 and V is TRBV7-8; 7 nucleotides match TRBD2. This clonotype was obtained from a human donor in good health (CMV status not recorded). Some clones in this sample may be carry-over from other donors' samples. In DNA, the CDR3 is TGTGCCAGCAGCCCCGGGGGGTCCCCAGATACGCAGTATTTT. It specifies CASSPGGSPDTQYF. The whole variable domain, filled in from reference TRBV7-8 and TRBJ2-3, reads GAGVSQSPRYKVAKRGQDVALRCDPISGHVSLFWYQQALGQGPEFLTYFQNEAQLDKSGLPSDRFFAERPEGSVSTLKIQRTQQEDSAVYLCASSPGGSPDTQYFGPGTRLTVL.